Shown below are 17 T cell receptor beta chains from a single sample sequenced in a study of OX40 agonist ivuxolimab in advanced cancers. Assay used: immunoSEQ multiplex PCR; TCRdb lists only in-frame clones, some missing. The sample has approximately 84,000 clones, roughly 94% seen once. The source was CD4+ or CD8+ T cells sorted from blood, collected in a trial of the OX40 agonist ivuxolimab. Source of these receptors: an adult with an advanced solid tumor such as melanoma, head and neck, liver or kidney cancer.

The V gene is TRBV11-2, the J gene TRBJ1-3; the D is unclear. The CDR3 runs to 16 residues. Between the trimmed V and J ends, which lost 3 bases and 0 bases, there was a span of 12 bases. In germline, CDR1 is SGHAT, CDR2 FQNNGV. This CDR3 is CASSFWATDSGNTIYF. CDR3 in DNA: TGTGCCAGCAGCTTTTGGGCCACCGACTCTGGAAACACCATATATTTT.

V gene TRBV7-3 combines with J gene TRBJ2-3; TRBD2 is a possible D gene (6 bases). The CDR3 loop spans 15 amino acids. V was shortened by 4 bases and J by 1 base, with 12 bases between the two germline ends. Germline lookup yields CDR1 SGHTA and CDR2 FQGTGA. This CDR3 is CASSSSWGGTDTQYF. The CDR3 bases are TGTGCCAGCAGCTCCTCTTGGGGGGGCACAGATACGCAGTATTTT.

This chain joins TRBV10-1 and TRBJ2-3; 7 bases fit TRBD2. J was trimmed by 6 bases and V by 2 bases; bases with no gene match: 17. CDR3 size: 18 residues. Germline CDR1 and CDR2: WNHNN and SYGVQD (reference sequence). CDR3 in DNA: TGCGCCAGCAGTGAGGCGAACTCTGTAGCGGGCCGCAGGGATACGCAGTATTTT. Protein: CASSEANSVAGRRDTQYF.

This sequence joins TRBV5-6 and TRBJ1-1; TRBD1 is a possible D gene (6 bases). The CDR3 consists of 16 residues. Trimming took off 0 bases at V and 5 bases at J, with 17 bases between the two ends. Per the germline V gene, CDR1 is SGHDT and CDR2 is YYEEEE. The CDR3 nucleotides are TGTGCCAGCAGCTTGGCCTCGGGGGGGCTAGTAACTGAAGCTTTCTTT. Residues: CASSLASGGLVTEAFF. Drawing the rest from reference TRBV5-6 and TRBJ1-1, the complete variable domain is DAGVTQSPTHLIKTRGQQVTLRCSPKSGHDTVSWYQQALGQGPQFIFQYYEEEERQRGNFPDRFSGHQFPNYSSELNVNALLLGDSALYLCASSLASGGLVTEAFFGQGTRLTVV.

V is TRBV9 and J is TRBJ2-5, with 8 bases fitting TRBD2. CDR3 length: 14 residues. Trimming cost V 0 bases and J 5 bases; bases outside gene matches: 3. CDR1 and CDR2 from the germline V gene are SGDLS and YYNGEE. CDR3 nucleotides: TGTGCCAGCAGCGTAGAAGCGGGGGTGGAGACCCAGTACTTC. Its protein product is CASSVEAGVETQYF.

This rearrangement joins TRBV9 to TRBJ2-5; 8 positions agree with TRBD2. There are 14 residues in the CDR3. CDR1 is SGDLS, CDR2 YYNGEE, per germline. The ends lost 2 bases at V and 4 bases at J; junction bases unmatched: 4. CDR3 nucleotide sequence: TGTGCCAGCAGCGTTGATAGCGGGACAGAGACCCAGTACTTC. This sequence encodes CASSVDSGTETQYF.

The chain uses TRBV11-2 and TRBJ1-4, with 7 bases that match TRBD1. Germline assignment: CDR1 SGHAT and CDR2 FQNNGV. CDR3 length: 16 residues. V shed 2 bases, J shed 3 bases, and the junction held 6 bases outside the gene matches. DNA of the CDR3: TGTGCCAGCAGCTTAAGAACAGGGGAAGCTAATGAAAAACTGTTTTTT. It is translated as CASSLRTGEANEKLFF. Combining the CDR3 with reference TRBV11-2 and TRBJ1-4 gives the whole variable domain EAGVAQSPRYKIIEKRQSVAFWCNPISGHATLYWYQQILGQGPKLLIQFQNNGVVDDSQLPKDRFSAERLKGVDSTLKIQPAKLEDSAVYLCASSLRTGEANEKLFFGSGTQLSVL.

CDR3 in DNA: TGTGCCAGAAGCTTGTATAGCGGGGTTGGGACCGGGGAGCTGTTTTTT. This sequence encodes CARSLYSGVGTGELFF. The chain is built from TRBV5-3 and TRBJ2-2; 8 bases are a match to TRBD2. TRBV5-3 is recorded as an ORF, its role being uncertain. This CDR3 has 16 amino acids. Trimming at V came to 1 base and at J to 5 bases, leaving 7 bases not matched to a gene.

V gene TRBV4-1 combines with J gene TRBJ1-4; D call uncertain. Trimming took 3 bases from V and 7 from J, leaving 6 bases between them. Germline-derived CDR1 and CDR2 are MGHRA and YSYEKL. The CDR3 extends over 12 amino acids. CDR3 sequence reads: CASSQLGEKLFF. The CDR3 bases are TGCGCCAGCAGCCAGCTAGGTGAAAAACTGTTTTTT.

The CDR3 sequence is CASSLARISYEQYF. The CDR3 coding sequence is TGTGCCAGCAGTTTGGCCAGGATCTCCTACGAGCAGTACTTC. The chain has TRBV27 and TRBJ2-7; D call uncertain. Trimming took off 3 bases at V and 0 bases at J, with 9 bases between the two ends. This CDR3 has 14 amino acids. The germline V gene encodes CDR1 MNHEY and CDR2 SMNVEV (reference sequence).

The chain combines TRBV4-3 with TRBJ2-7; no firm D call. Trimming took off 0 bases at V and 6 bases at J, with 9 bases between the two ends. The CDR3 contains 13 residues. The V gene's germline CDR1 is LGHNA and CDR2 YSLEER. The CDR3 here is CASSQDGAPEQYF. Here the CDR3 DNA reads TGCGCCAGCAGCCAAGACGGTGCGCCCGAGCAGTACTTC.

V gene TRBV4-3 combines with J gene TRBJ1-5; D gene unclear. The germline CDR1 and CDR2 sequences are LGHNA and YSLEER. The CDR3 sequence is 13 residues long. V dropped 0 bases and J dropped 5 bases, with 5 bases sitting between them. CDR3 sequence: CASSQDPYQPQHF. Written as DNA, the CDR3 is TGCGCCAGCAGCCAAGACCCCTATCAGCCCCAGCATTTT.

The rearrangement joins TRBV12-5 to TRBJ2-1, with 9 positions matching TRBD1. Losses at the gene ends were 8 bases for V and 6 bases for J; bases not matched to a gene: 2. The CDR3 sequence is 12 residues long. Germline lookup yields CDR1 LGHNT and CDR2 FRNRAP. Written as DNA, the CDR3 is TGTGCTAGTAGACAGGGGGGCAATGAGCAGTTCTTC. It translates to CASRQGGNEQFF.

This clone ranks as medium-sized. V is TRBV27 and J is TRBJ2-7; 9 nucleotides agree with TRBD1. J gave up 0 bases and V 4 bases, and 7 bases lay outside the gene matches. The CDR3 spans 16 residues. CDR1 is MNHEY and CDR2 is SMNVEV in the germline V gene (reference sequence). The CDR3 loop reads CASSWTGATFSYEQYF. The CDR3 region has the DNA TGTGCCAGCAGTTGGACAGGGGCAACGTTCTCCTACGAGCAGTACTTC.

This chain connects TRBV27 to TRBJ2-1; 10 nucleotides align to TRBD1. From germline, CDR1 is MNHEY and CDR2 SMNVEV (reference sequence). Trimming cost V 8 bases and J 4 bases; bases outside gene matches: 5. The length of the CDR3 is 14 residues. The CDR3 sequence is CASGDRGTYNEQFF. The DNA of the CDR3 is TGTGCCAGCGGGGACAGGGGTACATACAATGAGCAGTTCTTC.

The table lists this clone with a count of one. The chain has TRBV29-1 and TRBJ2-5, with D perhaps matching TRBD2 (6 bases). The CDR3 is 13 amino acids. Germline V CDR1 and CDR2: SQVTM, ANQGSEA. Trimming left V 0 bases short and J 6 bases short, with 11 bases between. The CDR3 reads CSVEDQAGQTQYF. The CDR3, as DNA: TGCAGCGTTGAAGATCAGGCGGGACAGACCCAGTACTTC.

This chain connects TRBV10-1 to TRBJ1-1; D may be TRBD1 (6 bases). Germline CDR1 is WNHNN and CDR2 is SYGVQD (reference sequence). Trimming shortened V by 0 bases and J by 5 bases, and 10 bases separated the two germline ends. This CDR3 is 14 amino acids long. Here the CDR3 DNA reads TGCGCCAGCAGTGAGTCGGCAGGGGAAACTGAAGCTTTCTTT. Translating it yields CASSESAGETEAFF.